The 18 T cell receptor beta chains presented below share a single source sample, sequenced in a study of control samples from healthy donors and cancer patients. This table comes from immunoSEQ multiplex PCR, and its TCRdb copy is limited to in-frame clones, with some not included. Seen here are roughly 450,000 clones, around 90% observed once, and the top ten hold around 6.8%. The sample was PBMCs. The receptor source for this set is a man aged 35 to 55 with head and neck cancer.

The CDR3 here is CASSQQASLSYEQYF. In DNA, the CDR3 is TGTGCCAGCAGTCAACAGGCCTCCCTTTCCTACGAGCAGTACTTC. The chain links TRBV6-5 to TRBJ2-7, with D possibly being TRBD1 (5 bases). V was shortened by 5 bases and J by 1 base, with 15 bases between the two germline ends. The CDR3 runs 15 residues. Germline V gene sequence: CDR1 MNHEY, CDR2 SVGAGI.

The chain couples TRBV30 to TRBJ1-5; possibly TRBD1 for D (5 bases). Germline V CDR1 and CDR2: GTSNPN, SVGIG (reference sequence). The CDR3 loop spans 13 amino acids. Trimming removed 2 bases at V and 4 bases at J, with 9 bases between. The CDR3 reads CAWSLTENQPQHF. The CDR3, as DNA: TGTGCCTGGAGTTTGACAGAGAATCAGCCCCAGCATTTT.

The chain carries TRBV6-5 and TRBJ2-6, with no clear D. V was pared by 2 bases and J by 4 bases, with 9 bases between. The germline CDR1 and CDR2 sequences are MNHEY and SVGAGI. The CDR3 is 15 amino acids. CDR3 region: CASSYAGSGANVLTF. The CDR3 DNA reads TGTGCCAGCAGTTACGCCGGGTCCGGGGCCAACGTCCTGACTTTC.

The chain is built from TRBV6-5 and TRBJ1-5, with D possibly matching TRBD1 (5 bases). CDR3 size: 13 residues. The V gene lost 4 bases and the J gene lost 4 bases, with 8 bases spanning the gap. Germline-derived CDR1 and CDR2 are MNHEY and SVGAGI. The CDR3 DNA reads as TGTGCCAGCAGTTTGGACACTAATCAGCCCCAGCATTTT. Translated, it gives CASSLDTNQPQHF.

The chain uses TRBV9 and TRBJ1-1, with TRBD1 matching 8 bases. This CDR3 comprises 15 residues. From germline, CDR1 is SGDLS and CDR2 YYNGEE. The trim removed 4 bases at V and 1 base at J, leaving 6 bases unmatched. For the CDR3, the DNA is TGTGCCAGCAGCCTCGGGGGGACAGGGAACACTGAAGCTTTCTTT. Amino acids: CASSLGGTGNTEAFF.

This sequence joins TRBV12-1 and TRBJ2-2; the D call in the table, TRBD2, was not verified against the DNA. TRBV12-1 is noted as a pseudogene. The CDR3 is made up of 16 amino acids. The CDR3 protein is CASSHISGKNTGELFF. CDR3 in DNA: TGTGCCAGCAGCCATATTAGCGGGAAGAACACCGGGGAGCTGTTTTTT.

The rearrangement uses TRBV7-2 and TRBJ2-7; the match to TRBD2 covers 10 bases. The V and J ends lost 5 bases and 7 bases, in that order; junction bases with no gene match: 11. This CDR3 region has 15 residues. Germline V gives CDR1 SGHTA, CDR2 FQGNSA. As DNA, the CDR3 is TGTGCCAGCAGCCCAACCTCAGCGGGGGGGCAAGAGCAGTACTTC. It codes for CASSPTSAGGQEQYF.

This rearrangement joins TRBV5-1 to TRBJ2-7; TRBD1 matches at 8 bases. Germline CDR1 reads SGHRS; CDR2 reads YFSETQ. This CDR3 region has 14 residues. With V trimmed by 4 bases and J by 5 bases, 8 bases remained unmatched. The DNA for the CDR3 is TGCGCCAGCAGCCGAGGACAGGGCACAAACGAGCAGTACTTC. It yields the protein CASSRGQGTNEQYF.

This CDR3 reads CSVAGDRREAFF. CDR3 nucleotides: TGCAGCGTCGCTGGGGACAGGCGAGAAGCTTTCTTT. The chain has TRBV29-1 and TRBJ1-1, with 8 bases that match TRBD1. Germline trimming cut 6 bases from V and 8 bases from J; bases unmatched to any gene: 8. Germline loops: CDR1 SQVTM, CDR2 ANQGSEA. The CDR3 totals 12 residues.

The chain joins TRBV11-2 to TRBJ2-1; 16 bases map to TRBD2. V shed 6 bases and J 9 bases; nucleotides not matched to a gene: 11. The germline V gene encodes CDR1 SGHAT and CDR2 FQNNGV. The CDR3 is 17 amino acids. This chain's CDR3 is CASSPPGTSGRGGEQFF. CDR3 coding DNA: TGTGCCAGCAGTCCCCCTGGGACTAGCGGGAGGGGCGGTGAGCAGTTCTTC.

The CDR3 protein is CASSPWGTVSSYEQYF. The CDR3 bases are TGTGCCAGCAGTCCTTGGGGGACAGTGAGCTCCTACGAGCAGTACTTC. The chain employs TRBV28 and TRBJ2-7, with 7 bases matching TRBD1. Germline V gives CDR1 MDHEN, CDR2 SYDVKM. CDR3 size: 16 residues. Trimming cost V 5 bases and J 0 bases; bases outside gene matches: 10.

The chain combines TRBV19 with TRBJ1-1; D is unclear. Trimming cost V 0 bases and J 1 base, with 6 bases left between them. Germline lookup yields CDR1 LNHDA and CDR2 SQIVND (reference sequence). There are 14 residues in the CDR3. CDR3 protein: CASSIEGWNTEAFF. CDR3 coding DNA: TGTGCCAGTAGTATAGAGGGATGGAACACTGAAGCTTTCTTT.

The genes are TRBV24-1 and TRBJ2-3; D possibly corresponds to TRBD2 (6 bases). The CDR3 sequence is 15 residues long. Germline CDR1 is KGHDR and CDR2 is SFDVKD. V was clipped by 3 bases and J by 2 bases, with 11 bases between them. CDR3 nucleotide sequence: TGTGCCACCAGTGATCCGGGGGTGCACACAGATACGCAGTATTTT. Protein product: CATSDPGVHTDTQYF.

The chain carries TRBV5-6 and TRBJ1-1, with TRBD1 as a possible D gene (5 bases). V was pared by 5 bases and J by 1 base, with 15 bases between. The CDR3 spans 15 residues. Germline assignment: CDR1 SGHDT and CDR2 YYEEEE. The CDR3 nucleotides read TGTGCCAGCAGTCTGCTAACCACAGGGAACACTGAAGCTTTCTTT. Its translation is CASSLLTTGNTEAFF.

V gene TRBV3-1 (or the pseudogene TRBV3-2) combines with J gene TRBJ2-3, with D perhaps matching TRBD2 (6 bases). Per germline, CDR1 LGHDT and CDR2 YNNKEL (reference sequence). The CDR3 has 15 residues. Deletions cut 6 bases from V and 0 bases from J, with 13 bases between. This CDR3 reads CASSRERISTDTQYF. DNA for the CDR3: TGTGCCAGCAGTCGGGAGCGGATTAGCACAGATACGCAGTATTTT.

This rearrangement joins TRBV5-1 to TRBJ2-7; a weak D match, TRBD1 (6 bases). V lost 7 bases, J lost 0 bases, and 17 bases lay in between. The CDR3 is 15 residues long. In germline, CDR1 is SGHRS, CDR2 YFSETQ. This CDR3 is CASQAGDRTSYEQYF. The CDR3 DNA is TGCGCCAGCCAAGCAGGGGACCGTACCTCCTACGAGCAGTACTTC.

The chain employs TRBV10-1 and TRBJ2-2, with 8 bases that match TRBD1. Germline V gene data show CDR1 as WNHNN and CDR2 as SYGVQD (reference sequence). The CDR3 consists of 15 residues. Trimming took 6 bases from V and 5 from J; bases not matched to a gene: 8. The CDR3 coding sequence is TGCGCCAGCAGGATAACAGGGGGAGGAACCGGGGAGCTGTTTTTT. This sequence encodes CASRITGGGTGELFF.

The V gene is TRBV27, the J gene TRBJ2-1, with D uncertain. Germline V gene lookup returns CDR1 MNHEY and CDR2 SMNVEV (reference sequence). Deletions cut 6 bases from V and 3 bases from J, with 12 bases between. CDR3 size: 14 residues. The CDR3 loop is CASRNLLGYNEQFF. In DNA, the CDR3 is TGTGCCAGCAGGAATCTTTTAGGCTACAATGAGCAGTTCTTC.